These 9 T cell receptor beta chains were sequenced from one sample in a study of beta chain features in type 1 diabetes. Sequencing targeted expressed TCRB transcripts, as all isolated RNA had been reverse transcribed. TCRdb's copy holds only in-frame clones and misses some; the assay was immunoSEQ multiplex PCR. The sample holds roughly 350,000 clones, roughly 11% seen once. Sequencing used naive CD4+ T cells from blood. All receptors derive from a woman in her thirties in good health.

This clone was detected a few times. The chain uses TRBV7-8 and TRBJ2-1; 12 nucleotides match TRBD2. This CDR3 spans 17 amino acids. In germline, CDR1 is SGHVS, CDR2 FQNEAQ. The ends lost 2 bases at V and 1 base at J; junction bases unmatched: 3. This CDR3 is CASSLILAGGSYNEQFF. Here the CDR3 DNA reads TGTGCCAGCAGCTTAATCCTAGCGGGAGGGTCCTACAATGAGCAGTTCTTC.

This clone was observed a handful of times. The chain couples TRBV29-1 to TRBJ1-3; maybe TRBD1 (6 bases). Germline assignment: CDR1 SQVTM and CDR2 ANQGSEA. The CDR3 contains 12 residues. Trimming removed 1 base from V and 15 bases from J, with 16 bases in between. CDR3 nucleotides: TGCAGCGTTGAAGGGAGTACAGGGATCCCATATTTT. Translating gives CSVEGSTGIPYF.

V usage is TRBV27 and J usage is TRBJ1-2, with 7 nucleotides matching TRBD1. The CDR3 spans 14 residues. Germline CDR1 MNHEY, CDR2 SMNVEV (reference sequence). J gave up 4 bases and V 4 bases, and 6 bases lay outside the gene matches. The CDR3 DNA sequence: TGTGCCAGCAGTTCACCGGGACAGCTCTATGGCTACACCTTC. Its protein is CASSSPGQLYGYTF.

This clone showed up just a few times. This chain joins TRBV11-2 and TRBJ2-5, with unresolved D. The CDR3 is 12 residues long. V lost 3 bases to trimming and J lost 7 bases, with 9 bases between them. Germline V gives CDR1 SGHAT, CDR2 FQNNGV. The CDR3 loop is CASSLAAGTQYF. CDR3 DNA: TGTGCCAGCAGCTTGGCGGCTGGGACCCAGTACTTC. Looking up the rest from reference TRBV11-2 and TRBJ2-5 gives the full variable domain: EAGVAQSPRYKIIEKRQSVAFWCNPISGHATLYWYQQILGQGPKLLIQFQNNGVVDDSQLPKDRFSAERLKGVDSTLKIQPAKLEDSAVYLCASSLAAGTQYFGPGTRLLVL.

In this sample, this clone turned up a few times. The rearrangement links TRBV29-1 to TRBJ2-3; 8 nucleotides match TRBD2. The V and J ends lost 2 bases and 0 bases, in that order; junction bases with no gene match: 4. The germline V gene encodes CDR1 SQVTM and CDR2 ANQGSEA. CDR3 length equals 15 residues. The CDR3 bases are TGCAGCGTTGAAAGGGCTAGCGGGAGCACAGATACGCAGTATTTT. Residues: CSVERASGSTDTQYF.

This clone came up a few times. The gene calls are TRBV29-1 and TRBJ1-1, with 10 bases identical to TRBD1. V dropped 1 base and J dropped 2; count of bases not matched to a gene: 4. The CDR3 loop spans 15 amino acids. In germline, CDR1 is SQVTM, CDR2 ANQGSEA. CDR3 protein: CSVEGDRGHNTEAFF. The DNA for the CDR3 is TGCAGCGTTGAAGGGGACAGGGGCCATAACACTGAAGCTTTCTTT.

This clone was seen many times. The J gene is TRBJ2-7, the V gene TRBV23-1; no clear D. TRBV23-1 is annotated as an ORF whose role is uncertain. The CDR3 is 12 amino acids. Trimming cost V 0 bases and J 6 bases, with 6 bases left between them. In DNA, the CDR3 is TGCGCCAGCAGTCAATCGTCTCCCGAGCAGTACTTC. It specifies CASSQSSPEQYF.

This CDR3 is CASMASVYNEQFF. In DNA form, the CDR3 reads TGTGCCAGCATGGCTAGCGTCTACAATGAGCAGTTCTTC. The chain couples TRBV7-8 to TRBJ2-1, with D tentatively TRBD2 (6 bases). This CDR3 is 13 amino acids long. Trimming pared 7 bases from V and 3 bases from J, leaving 10 bases between. CDR1 and CDR2 (germline): SGHVS, FQNEAQ.

This chain connects TRBV7-8 to TRBJ1-4; D remains ambiguous. CDR1 is SGHVS, CDR2 FQNEAQ, per germline. The V end was cut by 5 bases, the J end by 7 bases, with 5 bases between. The CDR3 covers 11 residues. As DNA, the CDR3 is TGTGCCAGCAGCCGGGGTGAAAAACTGTTTTTT. This encodes CASSRGEKLFF.